This entry lists 20 T cell receptor beta chains sequenced from one sample in a study of radiotherapy plus CTLA-4 blockade in lung cancer. Profiled with immunoSEQ multiplex PCR; TCRdb holds only in-frame clones, not every one. The table shows 45,000 to 60,000 clones, with roughly four fifths occurring only once. The sample consisted of peripheral blood, taken from a patient treated with radiotherapy plus ipilimumab. Every receptor here comes from a human donor with non-small cell lung cancer who had stable disease on radiotherapy plus ipilimumab.

V usage is TRBV10-2 and J usage is TRBJ2-2, with D maybe TRBD1 (6 bases). CDR1 and CDR2 (germline): WSHSY, SAAADI. V shed 7 bases and J shed 2 bases, with 26 bases lying between them. This CDR3 has 19 amino acids. CDR3 sequence (DNA): TGCGCCAGCATAGACGATCCCCCGGGACATAGAAAAAACACCGGGGAGCTGTTTTTT. Residues: CASIDDPPGHRKNTGELFF.

This chain links TRBV11-2 with TRBJ2-7, with 7 positions matching TRBD1. Germline loops: CDR1 SGHAT, CDR2 FQNNGV. The junction had 6 bases not matched to a gene; V was cut back by 3 bases and J by 4 bases. The CDR3 totals 14 residues. The CDR3 is CASSFRDRVYEQYF. In nucleotides, the CDR3 is TGTGCCAGCAGCTTCCGGGACAGAGTATACGAGCAGTACTTC.

The genes are TRBV7-8 and TRBJ2-7, with TRBD1 identical over 7 bases. The V and J ends lost 3 bases and 2 bases, in that order; junction bases with no gene match: 7. The CDR3 is 15 amino acids. Germline V CDR1 and CDR2: SGHVS, FQNEAQ. The DNA for the CDR3 is TGTGCCAGCAGCTTCCTGACAGGGCCTACCTACGAGCAGTACTTC. As protein: CASSFLTGPTYEQYF.

The genes are TRBV28 and TRBJ2-2; the D gene is possibly TRBD2 (5 bases). Trimming left V 7 bases short and J 3 bases short, with 12 bases between. The CDR3 is 14 residues long. Germline lookup yields CDR1 MDHEN and CDR2 SYDVKM. The CDR3 reads CASTASRDTGELFF. The CDR3 coding sequence is TGTGCCAGCACCGCTAGCCGGGACACCGGGGAGCTGTTTTTT.

This chain joins TRBV7-2 and TRBJ1-3; D unclear. Germline V lookup: CDR1 SGHTA, CDR2 FQGNSA. The CDR3 covers 19 residues. V was pared by 0 bases and J by 0 bases, with 18 bases between. The CDR3 coding sequence is TGTGCCAGCAGCTTAGCGCGGGTATTGGGCCCCAGCTCTGGAAACACCATATATTTT. Its translation is CASSLARVLGPSSGNTIYF.

This clone came up a few times. The chain links TRBV7-9 to TRBJ2-5, with 7 bases that match TRBD1. The length of the CDR3 is 15 residues. V was clipped by 1 base and J by 5 bases; unmatched bases: 7. In germline, CDR1 is SEHNR, CDR2 FQNEAQ (reference sequence). In DNA form, the CDR3 reads TGTGCCAGCAGCTTAGGTTACAGGGGTTTTGAGACCCAGTACTTC. Translation gives CASSLGYRGFETQYF.

In its sample, this clone was seen a few times. The chain uses TRBV5-4 and TRBJ2-7; TRBD2 agrees at 10 bases. J was trimmed by 2 bases and V by 4 bases; bases with no gene match: 6. The CDR3 contains 15 residues. CDR1 is SGHNT, CDR2 YYREEE, per germline (reference sequence). The CDR3 region is CASSQSSGGTYEQYF. The CDR3 nucleotides read TGTGCCAGCAGCCAATCTAGCGGGGGCACCTACGAGCAGTACTTC.

The V call is TRBV7-9, the J call TRBJ1-3; D remains unclear. Germline V gives CDR1 SEHNR, CDR2 FQNEAQ (reference sequence). Trimming left V 0 bases short and J 0 bases short, with 9 bases between. The CDR3 totals 16 residues. CDR3 loop: CASSLAGQYSGNTIYF. CDR3 nucleotide sequence: TGTGCCAGCAGCTTAGCGGGCCAGTACTCTGGAAACACCATATATTTT.

The chain combines TRBV4-2 with TRBJ1-2; TRBD1 matches at 9 bases. J gave up 2 bases and V 4 bases, and 8 bases lay outside the gene matches. This CDR3 comprises 16 residues. Germline V lookup: CDR1 LGHNA, CDR2 YNFKEQ. CDR3 sequence (DNA): TGTGCCAGCAGCCTCCAGGGGGACAGGGTGAACTATGGCTACACCTTC. It specifies CASSLQGDRVNYGYTF.

This chain connects TRBV23-1 to TRBJ1-1, with D tentatively TRBD1 (5 bases). Being an ORF, TRBV23-1 has a function that is uncertain. This CDR3 is built from 11 residues. V shed 5 bases and J shed 5 bases, with 6 bases lying between them. CDR3 nucleotides: TGCGCCAGCAGTAGGGGAACTGAAGCTTTCTTT. Translation gives CASSRGTEAFF.

This chain links TRBV10-3 with TRBJ2-5; D might be TRBD1 (6 bases). The J call could be wrong; TRBJ2-7 is a better fit for the DNA end. The CDR3 has 17 residues. Germline loops: CDR1 ENHRY, CDR2 SYGVKD. Here the CDR3 reads CAISESADRQSSYEQYF. In DNA, the CDR3 is TGTGCCATCAGTGAGTCCGCGGACAGACAGAGCTCCTACGAGCAGTACTTC.

This clone has only a few counts. The V gene is TRBV7-9, the J gene TRBJ2-7; 9 positions match TRBD2. With 5 bases clipped from V and 4 bases from J, the junction kept 12 bases outside the gene matches. The CDR3 totals 16 residues. Per germline, CDR1 SEHNR and CDR2 FQNEAQ (reference sequence). The CDR3 coding sequence is TGTGCCAGCAGCGACAGTGGGCTAGCGGGAAGGTACGAGCAGTACTTC. Translated: CASSDSGLAGRYEQYF.

The chain employs TRBV11-2 and TRBJ2-3; 7 bases agree with TRBD1. The germline CDR1 and CDR2 sequences are SGHAT and FQNNGV. V lost 5 bases and J lost 6; bases outside the gene matches: 8. This CDR3 spans 14 amino acids. The CDR3 spells CASSLGQAKDTQYF. The CDR3 DNA sequence: TGTGCCAGCAGCCTAGGACAGGCTAAGGATACGCAGTATTTT.

V and J are TRBV5-8 and TRBJ1-2; D is unresolved. Trimming pared 4 bases from V and 4 bases from J, leaving 11 bases between. The germline CDR1 and CDR2 sequences are SGHTS and YDEGEE. There are 13 residues in the CDR3. CDR3 bases: TGTGCCAGCAGCGTCCTCAACGGCTATGGCTACACCTTC. Its protein is CASSVLNGYGYTF. The complete variable domain, with remaining parts taken from reference TRBV5-8 and TRBJ1-2, reads EAGVTQSPTHLIKTRGQQATLRCSPISGHTSVYWYQQALGLGLQFLLWYDEGEERNRGNFPPRFSGRQFPNYSSELNVNALELEDSALYLCASSVLNGYGYTFGSGTRLTVV.

This clone was observed a handful of times. The rearrangement links TRBV10-3 to TRBJ2-7; D perhaps matches TRBD1 (6 bases). Germline CDR1 ENHRY, CDR2 SYGVKD. This CDR3 comprises 13 residues. V lost 5 bases and J lost 5, with 13 bases in between. The CDR3 nucleotides are TGTGCCATCAGTTTCACAGGGTTCGACGAGCAGTACTTC. Translation: CAISFTGFDEQYF.

The chain has TRBV6-5 and TRBJ1-5; D remains unclear. Germline V gene data show CDR1 as MNHEY and CDR2 as SVGAGI. Trimming pared 2 bases from V and 6 bases from J, leaving 17 bases between. This CDR3 has 16 amino acids. The CDR3 loop is CASSYTITEGSQPQHF. DNA of the CDR3: TGTGCCAGCAGTTACACAATTACTGAGGGAAGTCAGCCCCAGCATTTT.

The V call is TRBV5-4, the J call TRBJ2-7; 13 bases match TRBD2. V shed 4 bases and J 5 bases; nucleotides not matched to a gene: 9. CDR3 length equals 16 residues. Germline V gives CDR1 SGHNT, CDR2 YYREEE (reference sequence). The DNA for the CDR3 is TGTGCCAGCAGCGTTCGGACTAGCGGGAGTGGCGACGAGCAGTACTTC. This sequence encodes CASSVRTSGSGDEQYF.

This chain links TRBV2 with TRBJ2-5; TRBD2 aligns across 14 bases. The tail of the sequence fits TRBJ2-7 better, so the J call may be wrong. Germline CDR1 reads SNHLY; CDR2 reads FYNNEI. This CDR3 has 15 residues. In nucleotides, the CDR3 is TGTGCCAGCAGGGGACTAGCGGGAGTAGCCTACGAGCAGTACTTC. Protein: CASRGLAGVAYEQYF.

The V and J genes are TRBV18 and TRBJ1-4, with 9 bases identical to TRBD1. CDR3 length equals 15 residues. The germline V gene has CDR1 KGHSH and CDR2 LQKENI. J was trimmed by 13 bases and V by 4 bases; bases with no gene match: 13. In nucleotides, the CDR3 is TGTGCCAGCTCACTCCCGGGACAGGGATCCTCCGGACTGTTTTTT. This gives the protein CASSLPGQGSSGLFF.

The V and J genes are TRBV4-1 and TRBJ1-2; D is ambiguous. Germline-derived CDR1 and CDR2 are MGHRA and YSYEKL. The CDR3 covers 12 residues. Trimming cost V 3 bases and J 9 bases, with 11 bases left between them. The CDR3 reads CASSHVLNRYTF. DNA of the CDR3: TGCGCCAGCAGCCATGTTTTAAATCGCTACACCTTC.